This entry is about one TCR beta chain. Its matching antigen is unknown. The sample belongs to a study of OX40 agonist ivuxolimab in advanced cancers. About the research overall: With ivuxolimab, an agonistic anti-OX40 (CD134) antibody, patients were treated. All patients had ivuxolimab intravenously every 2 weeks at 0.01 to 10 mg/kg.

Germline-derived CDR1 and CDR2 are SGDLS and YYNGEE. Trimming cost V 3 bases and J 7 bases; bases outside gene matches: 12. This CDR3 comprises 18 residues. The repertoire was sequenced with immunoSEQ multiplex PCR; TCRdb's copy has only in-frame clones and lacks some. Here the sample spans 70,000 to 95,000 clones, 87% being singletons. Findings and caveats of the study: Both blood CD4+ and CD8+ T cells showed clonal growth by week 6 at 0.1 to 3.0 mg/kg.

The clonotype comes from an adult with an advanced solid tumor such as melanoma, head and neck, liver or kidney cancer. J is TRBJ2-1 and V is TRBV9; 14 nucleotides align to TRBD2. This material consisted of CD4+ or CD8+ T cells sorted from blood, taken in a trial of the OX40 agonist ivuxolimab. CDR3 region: CASSAPRLAGGPLNEQFF. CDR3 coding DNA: TGTGCCAGCAGCGCCCCTCGACTAGCGGGAGGGCCTTTGAATGAGCAGTTCTTC.